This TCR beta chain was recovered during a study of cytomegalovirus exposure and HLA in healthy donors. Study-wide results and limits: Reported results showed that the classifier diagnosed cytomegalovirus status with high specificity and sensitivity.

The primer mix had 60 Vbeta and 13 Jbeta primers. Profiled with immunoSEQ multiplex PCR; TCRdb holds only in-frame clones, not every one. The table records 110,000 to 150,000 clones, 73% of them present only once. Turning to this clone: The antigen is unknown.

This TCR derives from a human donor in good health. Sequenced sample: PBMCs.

As DNA, the CDR3 is TGTGCCAGCAGTCCCACAGGGACTGGAAACACCATATATTTT. This translates into CASSPTGTGNTIYF. The V and J genes are TRBV6-1 and TRBJ1-3; a possible D gene is TRBD1 (6 bases). Germline V gene sequence: CDR1 MNHNS, CDR2 SASEGT. V was pared by 5 bases and J by 2 bases, with 10 bases between. The CDR3 length is 14 residues.